This T cell receptor (beta chain) was recorded in a study of cytomegalovirus exposure and HLA in healthy donors. V dropped 3 bases and J dropped 6; count of bases not matched to a gene: 5. CDR1 is PRHDT and CDR2 is FYEKMQ in the germline V gene (reference sequence). This CDR3 has 13 residues. PCR was performed using 60 Vbeta and 13 Jbeta primers. Libraries were prepared by immunoSEQ multiplex PCR; TCRdb keeps only in-frame clonotypes and omits some of them. In the table there are around 100,000 clones, just over 65% of which are singletons. This clone was counted only a few times. This receptor was obtained from a man younger than 40 in good health and CMV-seronegative. Sequenced input: PBMCs. V gene TRBV13 combines with J gene TRBJ2-7, with 7 bases fitting TRBD1. CDR3 in amino acids: CASSFDRDSEQYF. CDR3 nucleotide sequence: TGTGCCAGCAGCTTTGACAGGGATTCCGAGCAGTACTTC.